Reported below is one TCR beta chain. These data are taken from a study of PD-1 blockade in classical Hodgkin lymphoma. V lost 7 bases and J lost 2, with 11 bases in between. Germline values: CDR1 MDHEN, CDR2 SYDVKM. The CDR3 totals 13 residues. Sequencing used immunoSEQ multiplex PCR; TCRdb keeps in-frame clones, though not all of them. The table lists fewer than 30,000 clones, 89% of them singletons. Time point reported: newly diagnosed, previously untreated cHL patient sample. CD4+ T cells were purified from thawed PBMCs by negative selection. The clonotype comes from a human donor with classical Hodgkin lymphoma. This chain links TRBV28 with TRBJ2-5, with unresolved D. Sequenced input: CD4+ T cells from blood. Here the CDR3 DNA reads TGTGCCAGCACGGTTGGGCAGCAAGAGACCCAGTACTTC. Translating gives CASTVGQQETQYF.